This entry features one TCR beta chain sequence. This sample stems from a study of blood T cells in healthy people across ages. PCR was performed a second time for about 7 to 11 cycles using a sample-barcoded 5' primer and a J-beta primer mix. TCRdb reprocessed the 5' RACE reads via MiXCR and lists one record per CDR3 protein. The sample consists of approximately 1.5 million distinct CDR3 sequences, about 35% of them appearing once. CDR3 length: 15 amino acids. CDR1 is GTSNPN and CDR2 is SVGIG in the germline V gene (reference sequence). Deletions cut 0 bases from V and 3 bases from J, with 15 bases between.

Sample: blood. The V gene is TRBV30, the J gene TRBJ2-7, with D possibly matching TRBD1 (6 bases). The source of this sequence is a woman under 40 in good health. The CDR3 nucleotides are TGTGCCTGGAGTGTATGGGGCAGGGGTGACTACGAGCAGTACTTC. Protein product: CAWSVWGRGDYEQYF.